This T cell receptor (beta chain) was recovered during a study of OX40 agonist ivuxolimab in advanced cancers. On the study more broadly: Patient treatment consisted of intravenous ivuxolimab administration every 2 weeks at 0.01 to 10 mg/kg. In three patients, partial responses were observed, one with hepatocellular carcinoma and two with cutaneous melanoma. Dose-escalation cases comprised hepatocellular carcinoma, melanoma, renal cell or head and neck cancer.

Using immunoSEQ multiplex PCR, the repertoire was profiled, and TCRdb retains in-frame clones only, with some absent. The sample lists about 77,000 clones; 80% to 90% were seen once. CDR1 and CDR2 (germline): SGDLS, YYNGEE. The CDR3 extends over 15 amino acids. Trimming cost V 4 bases and J 8 bases; bases outside gene matches: 7. The clonotype originates from an adult with an advanced solid tumor such as melanoma, head and neck, liver or kidney cancer. V is TRBV9 and J is TRBJ1-4, with 11 positions matching TRBD1. This material consisted of CD4+ or CD8+ T cells sorted from blood, taken in a trial of the OX40 agonist ivuxolimab. CDR3 protein: CASSRDGTGGEKLFF. DNA for the CDR3: TGTGCCAGCAGCAGAGACGGGACAGGGGGGGAAAAACTGTTTTTT.